Included here is one T cell receptor beta chain sequence, with context. Germline CDR1 and CDR2: LNHDA and SQIVND (reference sequence). Losses at the gene ends were 6 bases for V and 1 base for J; bases not matched to a gene: 17. This CDR3 is built from 20 residues. Generated by immunoSEQ multiplex PCR, the TCRdb table keeps only in-frame clones and is missing some. The sample includes 93,000 or so clones, around 89% of them seen just once. These data come from a study of blood T cell repertoires in COVID-19. Study-level background: The United States, Italy and Spain supplied acute and convalescent COVID-19 samples. From T cells, B-cell-depleted T cells, or PBMCs came the material, which was cDNA or gDNA.

V and J are TRBV19 and TRBJ1-5; TRBD1 aligns across 11 bases. This TCR was recovered from a woman aged 55-70 years with acute or convalescent COVID-19. The sequenced sample was peripheral blood. The CDR3 reads CASRGGPGTGGFGSNQPQHF. The DNA for the CDR3 is TGTGCCAGTAGGGGAGGTCCCGGGACAGGGGGGTTCGGGAGCAATCAGCCCCAGCATTTT.